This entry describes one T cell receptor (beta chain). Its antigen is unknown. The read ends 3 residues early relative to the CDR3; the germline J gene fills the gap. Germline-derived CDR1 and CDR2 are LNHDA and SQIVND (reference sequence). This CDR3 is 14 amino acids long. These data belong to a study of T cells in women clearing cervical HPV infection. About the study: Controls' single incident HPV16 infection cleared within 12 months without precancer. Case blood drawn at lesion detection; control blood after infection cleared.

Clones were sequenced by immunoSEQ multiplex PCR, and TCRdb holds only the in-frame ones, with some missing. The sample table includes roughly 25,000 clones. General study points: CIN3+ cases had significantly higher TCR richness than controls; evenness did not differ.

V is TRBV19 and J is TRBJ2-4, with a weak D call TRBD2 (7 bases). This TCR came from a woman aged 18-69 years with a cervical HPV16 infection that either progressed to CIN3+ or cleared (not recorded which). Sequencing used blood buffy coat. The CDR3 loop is CASKVGGQDYGQYF. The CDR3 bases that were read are TGTGCCAGTAAAGTCGGGGGGCAGGACTATGGT. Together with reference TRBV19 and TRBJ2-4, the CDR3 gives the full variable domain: DGGITQSPKYLFRKEGQNVTLSCEQNLNHDAMYWYRQDPGQGLRLIYYSQIVNDFQKGDIAEGYSVSREKKESFPLTVTSAQKNPTAFYLCASKVGGQDYGQYFGAGTRLSVL.